The source of this T cell receptor beta chain is a study of blood T cells in healthy people across ages. Study outcomes and limitations: Estimates of total diversity, which came from one million sequenced T cells, were considered to be underestimates.

The V end was cut by 5 bases, the J end by 0 bases, with 10 bases between. The germline gives CDR1 MNHEY, CDR2 SMNVEV (reference sequence). This CDR3 spans 14 amino acids. As for this clonotype: What it recognizes is unknown.

Primed by a sample-barcoded 5' primer and a J-beta primer mix, a second PCR proceeded for 7 to 11 cycles. From the 5' RACE reads, TCRdb called clonotypes with MiXCR, one entry per CDR3 protein. Found here are around 700,000 distinct CDR3 sequences, around 25% of them singletons; the top ten hold roughly a tenth. These same records also appear under a second study, on T cells of mothers and their children. This second study notes: The authors identified no persistent microchimeric T cell clones.

The sample consisted of blood. The clonotype comes from a boy aged 5-17 years in good health. The rearrangement uses TRBV27 and TRBJ1-2; D possibly corresponds to TRBD1 (5 bases). This chain's CDR3 is CASSPQTANYGYTF. CDR3 in DNA: TGTGCCAGCAGTCCCCAGACAGCTAACTATGGCTACACCTTC.